The subject of this entry is one T cell receptor (beta chain). The target antigen is unknown. TCRdb redid the calling of the 5' RACE reads with MiXCR, one entry per CDR3 protein. Counted here are approximately 340,000 distinct CDR3 sequences, approximately 16% occurring once; the ten biggest clones make up approximately 20%. This specimen belongs to a study of T-cell memory formation after mild COVID-19. The CDR3 contains 12 residues. From germline, CDR1 is SGHRS and CDR2 YFSETQ. V shed 0 bases, J shed 11 bases, and the junction held 4 bases outside the gene matches. Study results and caveats: The second-wave clones peaking on day 37 were not confirmed as SARS-CoV-2-specific. The pre-infection memory compartment contained some responding clones, suggesting cross-reactive memory joined. Clones which contracted sat mainly in CM and EM if CD4+, and in EMRA if CD8+. Later expanders leaned CD4+, whereas clones that contracted between day 15 and 85 were balanced CD4/CD8.

The receptor comes from a man between 18 and 35 years old who had mild COVID-19 (a few samples of this study predate the infection). Cell type and time point are not known. The sequencing sample was made of PBMCs or a T cell subset sorted from them (not recorded which). The chain links TRBV5-1 to TRBJ1-1, with TRBD1 matching 7 bases. As DNA, the CDR3 is TGCGCCAGCAGCTTGGAGGAGGGGGCTGCTTTCTTT. This gives the protein CASSLEEGAAFF.